The source of this T cell receptor beta chain is a study of T cell responses to AZD1222 COVID-19 vaccine. General study points: Clonal diversity may have been underestimated, and the donors were mostly white British, with more females than males.

Trimming took 4 bases from V and 9 from J; bases not matched to a gene: 6. The germline V gene has CDR1 MNHEY and CDR2 SMNVEV (reference sequence). The CDR3 loop spans 14 amino acids. Measured with immunoSEQ multiplex PCR; TCRdb has only the in-frame clones, and not every one. The sample holds 95,000 to 150,000 clones, roughly 90% seen once. Of note for this clone: Its antigen remains unidentified.

The chain employs TRBV27 and TRBJ1-6; 7 nucleotides align to TRBD1. This specimen consisted of peripheral blood, obtained 28 days after the second AZD1222 dose. This sequence was found in an adult who received the AZD1222 COVID-19 vaccine. In nucleotides, the CDR3 is TGTGCCAGCAGTTCACGACAGGGTCTTTCACCCCTCCACTTT. It is translated as CASSSRQGLSPLHF.